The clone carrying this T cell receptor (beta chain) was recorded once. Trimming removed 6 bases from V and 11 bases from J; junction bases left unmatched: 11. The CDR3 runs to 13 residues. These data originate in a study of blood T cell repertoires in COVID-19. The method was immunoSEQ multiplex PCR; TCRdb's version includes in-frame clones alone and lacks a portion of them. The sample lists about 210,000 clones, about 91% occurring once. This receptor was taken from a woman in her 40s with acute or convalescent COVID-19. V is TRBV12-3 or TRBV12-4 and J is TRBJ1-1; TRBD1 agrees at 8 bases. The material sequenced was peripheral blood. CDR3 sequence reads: CASSQGASGSAFF. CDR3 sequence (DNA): TGTGCCAGCAGCCAGGGGGCGAGTGGGTCGGCTTTCTTT.